The 4 T cell receptor beta chains in this list originate from one sample, sequenced in a study of blood T cell repertoires in COVID-19. Measured with immunoSEQ multiplex PCR; TCRdb has only the in-frame clones, and not every one. The repertoire holds some 200,000 clones, with under 85% as singletons. Sequencing was done on a sample of peripheral blood. These receptors were taken from a woman aged 30 to 39 with COVID-19, enrolled during active disease.

The chain carries TRBV7-9 and TRBJ2-3, with 11 bases that match TRBD2. The CDR3 covers 17 residues. Germline-derived CDR1 and CDR2 are SEHNR and FQNEAQ (reference sequence). V was pared by 1 base and J by 2 bases, with 5 bases of the junction left unmatched. CDR3 protein: CASSLVLAGANTDTQYF. The CDR3 DNA reads TGTGCCAGCAGCTTAGTACTAGCGGGGGCAAACACAGATACGCAGTATTTT.

V is TRBV27 and J is TRBJ2-5, with 7 bases fitting TRBD1. The germline V gene has CDR1 MNHEY and CDR2 SMNVEV (reference sequence). The CDR3 length is 15 residues. V shed 4 bases, J shed 0 bases, and the junction held 5 bases outside the gene matches. CDR3 loop: CASSWDRRHQETQYF. In DNA, the CDR3 is TGTGCCAGCAGTTGGGACAGACGTCACCAAGAGACCCAGTACTTC.

The V call is TRBV10-3, the J call TRBJ2-7, with 12 bases lining up with TRBD1. Germline V gives CDR1 ENHRY, CDR2 SYGVKD. The CDR3 runs 14 residues. V trimming: 6 bases; J trimming: 7 bases; junction bases outside the gene matches: 7. The CDR3 protein is CAIRGTGGAGEQYF. The CDR3 DNA sequence: TGTGCCATCAGGGGGACAGGGGGCGCGGGAGAGCAGTACTTC.

The CDR3 DNA is TGTGCCTGCAGCGGTTTTCAAAATGAAAAACTGTTTTTT. It codes for CACSGFQNEKLFF. V and J are TRBV30 and TRBJ1-4; D gene ambiguous. Trimming removed 6 bases from V and 5 bases from J, with 13 bases in between. This CDR3 is built from 13 residues. Germline CDR1 and CDR2: GTSNPN and SVGIG (reference sequence).